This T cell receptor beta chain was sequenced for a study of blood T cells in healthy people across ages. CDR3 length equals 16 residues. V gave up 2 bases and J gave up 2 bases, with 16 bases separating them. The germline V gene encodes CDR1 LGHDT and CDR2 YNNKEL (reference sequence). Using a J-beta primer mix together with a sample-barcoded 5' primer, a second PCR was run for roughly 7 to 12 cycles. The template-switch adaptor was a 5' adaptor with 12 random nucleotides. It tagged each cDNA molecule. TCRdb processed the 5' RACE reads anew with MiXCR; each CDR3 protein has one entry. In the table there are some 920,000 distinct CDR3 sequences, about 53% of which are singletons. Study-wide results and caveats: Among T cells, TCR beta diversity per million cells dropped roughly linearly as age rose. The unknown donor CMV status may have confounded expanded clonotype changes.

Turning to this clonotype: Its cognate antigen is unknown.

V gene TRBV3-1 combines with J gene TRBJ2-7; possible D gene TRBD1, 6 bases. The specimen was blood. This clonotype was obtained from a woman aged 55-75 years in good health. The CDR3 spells CASSQLPGTQTYEQYF. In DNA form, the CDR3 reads TGTGCCAGCAGCCAACTCCCCGGGACACAAACCTACGAGCAGTACTTC.